One sample yielded the 24 T cell receptor beta chains listed below, sequenced in a study of blood T cell repertoires in COVID-19. TCRdb's table, derived via immunoSEQ multiplex PCR, lists solely in-frame clones and lacks some. The sample has 150,000 or so clones, 87% seen once. Specimen: PBMCs or T cells enriched from blood (not recorded which). The source is a woman aged 40 to 50 who had been exposed to COVID-19.

This chain links TRBV29-1 with TRBJ2-3; D is perhaps TRBD1 (5 bases). The V end was cut by 3 bases, the J end by 1 base, with 11 bases between. CDR1 SQVTM and CDR2 ANQGSEA come from the germline V gene. The CDR3 has 14 amino acids. Here the CDR3 reads CSVDVREGTDTQYF. The CDR3, as DNA: TGCAGCGTTGATGTCAGGGAAGGCACAGATACGCAGTATTTT.

The rearrangement joins TRBV4-3 to TRBJ2-7, with 9 positions matching TRBD2. The CDR3 has 16 amino acids. Trimming took 0 bases from V and 3 from J; bases not matched to a gene: 6. Germline assignment: CDR1 LGHNA and CDR2 YSLEER. CDR3 loop: CASSQDSLAGFYEQYF. DNA of the CDR3: TGCGCCAGCAGCCAAGATTCGCTAGCGGGGTTCTACGAGCAGTACTTC.

The chain carries TRBV7-2 and TRBJ1-4, with 7 bases lining up with TRBD1. CDR3 length: 17 residues. Germline V gives CDR1 SGHTA, CDR2 FQGNSA. J was trimmed by 3 bases and V by 1 base; bases with no gene match: 8. The CDR3 spells CASSLEGLTGSNEKLFF. CDR3 DNA sequence: TGTGCCAGCAGCTTAGAAGGCCTGACAGGGTCTAATGAAAAACTGTTTTTT.

The gene calls are TRBV4-3 and TRBJ1-5; D remains ambiguous. The germline V gene encodes CDR1 LGHNA and CDR2 YSLEER. V lost 1 base, J lost 3 bases, and 7 bases lay in between. The CDR3 sequence is 14 residues long. CDR3 in amino acids: CASSQGQNNQPQHF. As DNA, the CDR3 is TGCGCCAGCAGCCAAGGACAAAACAATCAGCCCCAGCATTTT.

V gene TRBV4-1 combines with J gene TRBJ1-1; a possible D gene is TRBD1 (5 bases). The CDR3 has 15 amino acids. The V end was cut by 0 bases, the J end by 1 base, with 9 bases between. In germline, CDR1 is MGHRA, CDR2 YSYEKL. Here the CDR3 DNA reads TGCGCCAGCAGCCAAGAATGGGGCAGGAACACTGAAGCTTTCTTT. As protein: CASSQEWGRNTEAFF.

This clone was picked up one time. The V and J genes are TRBV2 and TRBJ1-1; D might be TRBD1 (6 bases). Germline CDR1 SNHLY, CDR2 FYNNEI. CDR3 size: 16 residues. Trimming removed 0 bases at V and 3 bases at J, with 14 bases between. CDR3 in DNA: TGTGCCAGCAGTGAAGCGCTTGTACAGGGACACACTGAAGCTTTCTTT. Translation: CASSEALVQGHTEAFF.

This chain uses TRBV20-1 with TRBJ2-5, with D possibly TRBD1 on 6 matching bases. CDR3 size: 13 residues. CDR1 and CDR2 from the germline V gene are DFQATT and SNEGSKA (reference sequence). Trimming stripped 3 bases from V and 4 bases from J, with 12 bases between. CDR3 amino acids: CSASFGGRETQYF. The CDR3 nucleotides read TGCAGTGCTAGTTTTGGGGGCAGAGAGACCCAGTACTTC.

This clone was seen ten or more times. The chain uses TRBV4-1 and TRBJ1-6; no clear D gene. Trimming stripped 3 bases from V and 0 bases from J, with 9 bases between. This CDR3 spans 16 amino acids. Germline lookup yields CDR1 MGHRA and CDR2 YSYEKL. The CDR3 sequence: CASSHVTSSYNSPLHF. Written as DNA, the CDR3 is TGCGCCAGCAGCCACGTAACCAGCTCCTATAATTCACCCCTCCACTTT.

The chain uses TRBV5-6 and TRBJ2-1; TRBD1 aligns across 9 bases. V gave up 4 bases and J gave up 4 bases; unmatched junction bases: 6. This CDR3 is built from 15 residues. Germline CDR1 SGHDT, CDR2 YYEEEE. The CDR3 protein is CASSRGTGYYNEQFF. The CDR3 coding sequence is TGTGCCAGCAGCCGCGGGACAGGGTATTACAATGAGCAGTTCTTC.

V and J are TRBV7-9 and TRBJ2-7, with 8 nucleotides matching TRBD2. CDR3 length: 15 amino acids. The J segment lost 6 bases and the V segment lost 5 bases, leaving 12 bases of the junction unmatched. From germline, CDR1 is SEHNR and CDR2 FQNEAQ (reference sequence). CDR3 protein: CASSPPELAVLEQYF. CDR3 bases: TGTGCCAGCAGCCCCCCTGAACTAGCGGTTCTCGAGCAGTACTTC.

The rearrangement joins TRBV4-1 to TRBJ1-1, with D maybe TRBD1 (5 bases). V was clipped by 0 bases and J by 5 bases, with 7 bases between them. Germline CDR1 reads MGHRA; CDR2 reads YSYEKL. The CDR3 contains 13 residues. CDR3 sequence reads: CASSQETGTEAFF. DNA of the CDR3: TGCGCCAGCAGCCAAGAAACAGGAACTGAAGCTTTCTTT.

The V gene is TRBV2, the J gene TRBJ2-1; unclear D gene. Germline CDR1 reads SNHLY; CDR2 reads FYNNEI. The length of the CDR3 is 15 residues. With 10 bases removed from V and 0 bases from J, the gap between germline ends came to 16 bases. This chain's CDR3 is CAMTSSSSSYNEQFF. In DNA, the CDR3 is TGTGCCATGACGAGTAGCTCGTCCTCCTACAATGAGCAGTTCTTC.

This clone was seen more than once but under ten times. The gene calls are TRBV5-3 and TRBJ1-2, with D perhaps TRBD1 (5 bases). TRBV5-3 is treated as an ORF (open reading frame) with a function not yet certain. V lost 2 bases to trimming and J lost 2 bases, with 13 bases between them. The CDR3 runs 15 residues. The CDR3: CARSFSPAGNYGYTF. In nucleotides, the CDR3 is TGTGCCAGAAGCTTCTCCCCAGCAGGGAACTATGGCTACACCTTC.

The chain joins TRBV5-1 to TRBJ1-1; no clear D gene. Germline V gene data show CDR1 as SGHRS and CDR2 as YFSETQ. Trimming stripped 2 bases from V and 10 bases from J, with 18 bases between. The CDR3 covers 14 residues. CDR3 in amino acids: CASSFSPTEPRAFF. Written as DNA, the CDR3 is TGCGCCAGCAGCTTCTCCCCTACAGAGCCAAGAGCTTTCTTT.

V is TRBV27 and J is TRBJ1-2; a weak D match, TRBD1 (6 bases). Germline V gives CDR1 MNHEY, CDR2 SMNVEV (reference sequence). This CDR3 is built from 14 residues. V lost 6 bases and J 3 bases, leaving 14 bases between the germline ends. CDR3 protein: CASSATQGDYGYTF. DNA of the CDR3: TGTGCCAGCAGCGCAACACAGGGAGACTATGGCTACACCTTC.

The J gene is TRBJ2-7, the V gene TRBV3-1 (or the pseudogene TRBV3-2); D gene ambiguous. Trimming removed 3 bases from V and 4 bases from J, with 10 bases in between. Germline values: CDR1 LGHDT, CDR2 YNNKEL (reference sequence). The CDR3 has 13 residues. CDR3 amino acids: CASSHKRSYEQYF. In DNA form, the CDR3 reads TGTGCCAGCAGCCACAAAAGGAGTTACGAGCAGTACTTC.

CDR3 loop: CASSADRVYEQFF. CDR3 nucleotide sequence: TGTGCCAGCAGCGCAGACAGGGTCTATGAGCAGTTCTTC. The rearrangement uses TRBV11-1 and TRBJ2-1, with TRBD1 matching 7 bases. The CDR3 has 13 residues. V lost 5 bases to trimming and J lost 8 bases; unmatched junction nucleotides: 6. Germline CDR1 SGHAT, CDR2 FQDESV (reference sequence).

The V and J genes are TRBV19 and TRBJ1-6; D is unresolved. The ends were cut back, 8 bases at V and 7 bases at J, with 21 bases in the middle. The CDR3 has 16 amino acids. Looked up from germline, CDR1 is LNHDA and CDR2 is SQIVND (reference sequence). The DNA for the CDR3 is TGTGCCAGTGCTCTTGAGAGCCGACTTCGAAATTCACCCCTCCACTTT. It encodes CASALESRLRNSPLHF.

The chain links TRBV10-3 to TRBJ2-7; 7 bases are a match to TRBD2. This CDR3 comprises 14 residues. Germline CDR1 ENHRY, CDR2 SYGVKD. Germline trimming cut 11 bases from V and 0 bases from J; bases unmatched to any gene: 10. The CDR3 protein is CAYRGSGNSYEQYF. In DNA, the CDR3 is TGTGCCTACCGGGGGAGCGGGAACTCCTACGAGCAGTACTTC.

This chain uses TRBV9 with TRBJ2-7; D call uncertain. The CDR3 spans 13 residues. CDR1 is SGDLS and CDR2 is YYNGEE in the germline V gene. Trimming removed 2 bases from V and 7 bases from J, with 13 bases in between. The CDR3 spells CASSVKSVSEQYF. Written as DNA, the CDR3 is TGTGCCAGCAGCGTGAAGTCAGTCTCTGAGCAGTACTTC.

The chain uses TRBV27 and TRBJ1-6, with D perhaps TRBD1 (5 bases). This CDR3 contains 14 residues. V lost 8 bases and J lost 5, with 13 bases in between. Per germline, CDR1 MNHEY and CDR2 SMNVEV (reference sequence). The CDR3 DNA reads TGTGCCAGCGGCCCTGGCAGGGATAATTCACCCCTCCACTTT. It encodes CASGPGRDNSPLHF.

The rearrangement joins TRBV10-2 to TRBJ2-1; the match to TRBD2 covers 10 bases. V shed 3 bases and J 5 bases; nucleotides not matched to a gene: 10. CDR3 size: 17 residues. CDR1 and CDR2 (germline): WSHSY, SAAADI. In DNA, the CDR3 is TGCGCCAGCAGTGAAATCCCCGGGACTAGCGTAAACAATGAGCAGTTCTTC. This codes for CASSEIPGTSVNNEQFF.

The chain recombines TRBV7-7 with TRBJ1-2; 7 bases are shared with TRBD1. The CDR3 extends over 18 amino acids. V dropped 2 bases and J dropped 0; count of bases not matched to a gene: 12. In germline, CDR1 is SSHAT, CDR2 FNYEAQ (reference sequence). DNA for the CDR3: TGTGCCAGCAGCTTATCGACAGGGACCGACACTCCTAACTATGGCTACACCTTC. As protein: CASSLSTGTDTPNYGYTF.

J is TRBJ2-3 and V is TRBV12-2; the table's TRBD2 call for D was not verified on the DNA. TRBV12-2 is a listed pseudogene. The CDR3 is made up of 18 amino acids. Written as DNA, the CDR3 is TGTGCAAGTAGTTGTCTAGCGGGATGTTTTTTTTACGCAGATACGCAGTATTTT. Its translation: CASSCLAGCFFYADTQYF.